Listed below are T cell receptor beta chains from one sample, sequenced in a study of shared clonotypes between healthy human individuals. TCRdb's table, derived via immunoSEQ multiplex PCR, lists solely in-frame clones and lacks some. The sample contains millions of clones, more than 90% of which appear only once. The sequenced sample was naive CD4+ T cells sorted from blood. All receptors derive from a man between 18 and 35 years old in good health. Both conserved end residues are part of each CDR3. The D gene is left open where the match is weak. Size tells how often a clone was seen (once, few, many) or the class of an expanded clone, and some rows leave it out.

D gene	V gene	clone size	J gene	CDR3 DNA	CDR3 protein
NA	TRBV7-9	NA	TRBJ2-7	TGTGCCAGCAGCTTAGGGGGGACTGGGACCTACGAGCAGTACTTC	CASSLGGTGTYEQYF
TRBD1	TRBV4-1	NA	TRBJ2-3	TGCGCCAGCAGCCTGATCGGACAGGGGAGGAATACGCAGTATTTT	CASSLIGQGRNTQYF
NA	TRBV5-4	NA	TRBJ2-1	TGTGCCAGCAGCTTACTGTTGTCCTCCTACAATGAGCAGTTCTTC	CASSLLLSSYNEQFF
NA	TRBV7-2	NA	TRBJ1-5	TGTGCCAGCAGCTTAGCAGGGGTAGGCAATCAGCCCCAGCATTTT	CASSLAGVGNQPQHF
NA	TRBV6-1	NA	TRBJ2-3	TGTGCCAGCAGTGCGTTGGGGGGCGGGGGAGGCACAGATACGCAGTATTTT	CASSALGGGGGTDTQYF
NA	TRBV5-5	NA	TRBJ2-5	TGTGCCAGCAGCCGTGCGGTCCAAGAGACCCAGTACTTC	CASSRAVQETQYF
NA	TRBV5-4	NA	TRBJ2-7	TGTGCCAGCAGCTTGGGCGCTAAAAAGGACTACGAGCAGTACTTC	CASSLGAKKDYEQYF
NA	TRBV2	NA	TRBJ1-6	TGTGCCAGCAGAGGGCAAGGGGTCGCCGGTTCACCCCTCCACTTT	CASRGQGVAGSPLHF
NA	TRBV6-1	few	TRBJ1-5	TGTGCCAGCAGTGAAGCGAGCAATCAGCCCCAGCATTTT	CASSEASNQPQHF
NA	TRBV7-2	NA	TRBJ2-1	TGTGCCAGCAGCTTAGCCCCCCAAGGGCCGTTCTTC	CASSLAPQGPFF
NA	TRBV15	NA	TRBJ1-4	TGTGCCACCAGCCTCAGAGGGGCCGATAATGAAAAACTGTTTTTT	CATSLRGADNEKLFF
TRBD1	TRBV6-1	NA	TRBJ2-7	TGTGCCAGCAGTGGTCAGGGACAGATATACGAGCAGTACTTC	CASSGQGQIYEQYF
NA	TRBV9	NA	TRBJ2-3	TGTGCCAGCAGCGTAGGGTTTGGAGATACGCAGTATTTT	CASSVGFGDTQYF
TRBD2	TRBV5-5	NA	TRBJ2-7	TGTGCCAGCAGTCAGACTAGCGGGACTACCTACGAGCAGTACTTC	CASSQTSGTTYEQYF
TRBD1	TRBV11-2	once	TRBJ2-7	TGTGCCAGCAGCTTTATGTTTAGGGACAGGGGGCCCTACGAGCAGTACTTC	CASSFMFRDRGPYEQYF
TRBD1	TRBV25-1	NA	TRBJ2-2	TGTGCCAGCAGCCACAGGGGGAACACCGGGGAGCTGTTTTTT	CASSHRGNTGELFF
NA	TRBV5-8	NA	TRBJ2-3	TGTGCCAGCAGCTTGTCACGGTCCAAACCACTCACAGATACGCAGTATTTT	CASSLSRSKPLTDTQYF
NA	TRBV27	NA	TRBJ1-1	TGTGCCAGCAGTTTTGATCAGCATAGGACTTTCTTT	CASSFDQHRTFF
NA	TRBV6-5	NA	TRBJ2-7	TGTGCCAGCAGTTACAGAGGGTTCCACGAGCAGTACTTC	CASSYRGFHEQYF
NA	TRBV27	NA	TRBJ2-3	TGTGCCAGCAGCCTCTGGATGAGCACAGATACGCAGTATTTT	CASSLWMSTDTQYF
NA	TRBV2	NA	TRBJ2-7	TGTGCCAGCAGGATAACTGCGTACGAGCAGTACTTC	CASRITAYEQYF
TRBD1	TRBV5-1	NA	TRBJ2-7	TGCGCCAGCAGCTTGGATACACCGGGACAGGGCTCCTACGAGCAGTACTTC	CASSLDTPGQGSYEQYF
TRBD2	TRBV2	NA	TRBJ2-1	TGTGCCAGCAGTGAGACTAGCGGGGTCCTCAATGAGCAGTTCTTC	CASSETSGVLNEQFF
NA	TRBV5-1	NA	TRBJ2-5	TGCGCCAGCAGCTTGGGGACAGCTGAAGAGACCCAGTACTTC	CASSLGTAEETQYF
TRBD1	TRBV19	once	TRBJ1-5	TGTGCCAGTAGTCGGGACAGGACAGGGGGTCAGCCCCAGCATTTT	CASSRDRTGGQPQHF
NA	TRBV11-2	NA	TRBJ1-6	TGTGCCAGCAGCCCGCGGATCCTCGGGGGTAATTCACCCCTCCACTTT	CASSPRILGGNSPLHF
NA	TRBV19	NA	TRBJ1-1	TGTGCCAGTAGTCTCCGCGACAGAAACACTGAAGCTTTCTTT	CASSLRDRNTEAFF
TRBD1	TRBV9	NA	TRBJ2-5	TGTGCCAGCAGCGTCGGACAGGGGGCCGGAGAGACCCAGTACTTC	CASSVGQGAGETQYF